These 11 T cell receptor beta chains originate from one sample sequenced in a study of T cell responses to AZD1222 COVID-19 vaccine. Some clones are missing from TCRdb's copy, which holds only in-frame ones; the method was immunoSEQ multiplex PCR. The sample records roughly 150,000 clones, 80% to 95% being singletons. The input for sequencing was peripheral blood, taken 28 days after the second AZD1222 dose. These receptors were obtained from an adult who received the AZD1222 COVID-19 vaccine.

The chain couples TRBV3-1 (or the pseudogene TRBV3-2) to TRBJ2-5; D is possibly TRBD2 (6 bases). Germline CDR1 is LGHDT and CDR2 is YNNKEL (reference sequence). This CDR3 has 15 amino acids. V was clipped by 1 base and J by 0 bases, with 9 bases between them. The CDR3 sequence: CASSQGLENQETQYF. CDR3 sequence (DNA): TGTGCCAGCAGCCAAGGACTAGAGAACCAAGAGACCCAGTACTTC.

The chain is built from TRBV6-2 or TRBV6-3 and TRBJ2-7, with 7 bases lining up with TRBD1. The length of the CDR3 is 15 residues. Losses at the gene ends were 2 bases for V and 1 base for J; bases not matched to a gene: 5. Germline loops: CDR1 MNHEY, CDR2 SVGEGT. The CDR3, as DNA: TGTGCCAGCAGTTACAGGGACAGCAAATCCTACGAGCAGTACTTC. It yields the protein CASSYRDSKSYEQYF.

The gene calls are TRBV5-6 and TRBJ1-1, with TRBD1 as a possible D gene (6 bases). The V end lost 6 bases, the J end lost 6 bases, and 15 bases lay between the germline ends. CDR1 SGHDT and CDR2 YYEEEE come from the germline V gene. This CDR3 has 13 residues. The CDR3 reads CASTTGISPEAFF. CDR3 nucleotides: TGTGCCAGCACCACAGGGATATCGCCTGAAGCTTTCTTT.

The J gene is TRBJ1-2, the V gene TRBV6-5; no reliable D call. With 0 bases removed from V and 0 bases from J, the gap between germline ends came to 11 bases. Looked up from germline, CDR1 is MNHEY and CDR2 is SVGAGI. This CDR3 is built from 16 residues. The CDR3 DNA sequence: TGTGCCAGCAGTTACTCAGGGCAGGCGCCTAACTATGGCTACACCTTC. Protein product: CASSYSGQAPNYGYTF.

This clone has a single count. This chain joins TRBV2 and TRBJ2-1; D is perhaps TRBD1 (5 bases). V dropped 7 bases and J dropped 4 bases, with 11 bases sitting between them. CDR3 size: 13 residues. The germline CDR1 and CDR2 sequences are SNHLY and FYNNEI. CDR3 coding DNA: TGTGCCAGCAACCTCGACAGTTACAATGAGCAGTTCTTC. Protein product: CASNLDSYNEQFF.

The CDR3 region has the DNA TGTGCCAGCACCCGGACAGGCTCCTATAATTCACCCCTCCACTTT. Residues: CASTRTGSYNSPLHF. This chain connects TRBV9 to TRBJ1-6; 7 nucleotides align to TRBD1. Losses at the gene ends were 6 bases for V and 0 bases for J; bases not matched to a gene: 3. The CDR3 loop spans 15 amino acids. Looked up from germline, CDR1 is SGDLS and CDR2 is YYNGEE.

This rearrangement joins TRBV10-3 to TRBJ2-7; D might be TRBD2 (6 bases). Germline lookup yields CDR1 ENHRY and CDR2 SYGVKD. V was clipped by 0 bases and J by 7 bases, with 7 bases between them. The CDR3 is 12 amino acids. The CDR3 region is CAISESGGEQYF. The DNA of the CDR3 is TGTGCCATCAGTGAGTCGGGGGGTGAGCAGTACTTC.

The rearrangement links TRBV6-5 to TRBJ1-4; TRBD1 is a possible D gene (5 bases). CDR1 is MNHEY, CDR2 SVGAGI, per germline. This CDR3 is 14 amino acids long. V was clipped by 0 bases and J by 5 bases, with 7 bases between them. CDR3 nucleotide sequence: TGTGCCAGCAGTTACTCGGGGGGAAATGAAAAACTGTTTTTT. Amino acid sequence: CASSYSGGNEKLFF.

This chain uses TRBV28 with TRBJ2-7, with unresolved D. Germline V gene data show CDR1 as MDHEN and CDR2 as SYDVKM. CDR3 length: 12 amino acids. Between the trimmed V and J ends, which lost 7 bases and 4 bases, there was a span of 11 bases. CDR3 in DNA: TGTGCCAGCAACGTAGATCGATACGAGCAGTACTTC. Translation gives CASNVDRYEQYF. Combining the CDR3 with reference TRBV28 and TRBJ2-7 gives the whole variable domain DVKVTQSSRYLVKRTGEKVFLECVQDMDHENMFWYRQDPGLGLRLIYFSYDVKMKEKGDIPEGYSVSREKKERFSLILESASTNQTSMYLCASNVDRYEQYFGPGTRLTVT.

CDR3 DNA: TGTGCCAGCAGCCAAGATCTGGCTGACACTTCCCAAGAGACCCAGTACTTC. This translates into CASSQDLADTSQETQYF. V and J are TRBV3-1 (or the pseudogene TRBV3-2) and TRBJ2-5, with unresolved D. With 0 bases removed from V and 1 base from J, the gap between germline ends came to 15 bases. This CDR3 comprises 17 residues. Germline V gene data show CDR1 as LGHDT and CDR2 as YNNKEL (reference sequence).

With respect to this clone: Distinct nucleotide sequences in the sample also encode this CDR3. The CDR3: CASSQDRETQYF. Written as DNA, the CDR3 is TGTGCCAGCAGCCAAGATCGAGAGACCCAGTACTTC. V gene TRBV4-2 combines with J gene TRBJ2-5; no clear D gene. V lost 0 bases, J lost 4 bases, and 3 bases lay in between. This CDR3 has 12 amino acids. Germline CDR1 LGHNA, CDR2 YNFKEQ.